This record looks at one TCR beta chain sequence and its context. Exposed participants encountered a COVID-19 case during the 2 weeks preceding study entry. Trimming cost V 0 bases and J 8 bases; bases outside gene matches: 13. The germline CDR1 and CDR2 sequences are SGHNT and YYREEE (reference sequence). The CDR3 is 16 residues long. The data were taken from a study of blood T cell repertoires in COVID-19. Looking at the study overall: Samples of COVID-19 (acute and convalescent) were obtained from the United States, Italy and Spain.

Per the study methods: Reference gene primer amplification gave nucleated cell count estimates. Using immunoSEQ multiplex PCR, the repertoire was profiled, and TCRdb retains in-frame clones only, with some absent. Clone size and the V and J calls come from that table; the DNA yielded D and trimming. The table records 120,000 to 150,000 clones, 84% of them present only once. The clonotype comes from a woman in her fifties or sixties who had been exposed to COVID-19. The chain recombines TRBV5-4 with TRBJ1-2; 7 nucleotides match TRBD1. Specimen: PBMCs or T cells enriched from blood (not recorded which). CDR3 loop: CASSLGTPGQLKGYTF. For the CDR3, the DNA is TGTGCCAGCAGCTTGGGAACCCCGGGACAGCTTAAAGGCTACACCTTC.